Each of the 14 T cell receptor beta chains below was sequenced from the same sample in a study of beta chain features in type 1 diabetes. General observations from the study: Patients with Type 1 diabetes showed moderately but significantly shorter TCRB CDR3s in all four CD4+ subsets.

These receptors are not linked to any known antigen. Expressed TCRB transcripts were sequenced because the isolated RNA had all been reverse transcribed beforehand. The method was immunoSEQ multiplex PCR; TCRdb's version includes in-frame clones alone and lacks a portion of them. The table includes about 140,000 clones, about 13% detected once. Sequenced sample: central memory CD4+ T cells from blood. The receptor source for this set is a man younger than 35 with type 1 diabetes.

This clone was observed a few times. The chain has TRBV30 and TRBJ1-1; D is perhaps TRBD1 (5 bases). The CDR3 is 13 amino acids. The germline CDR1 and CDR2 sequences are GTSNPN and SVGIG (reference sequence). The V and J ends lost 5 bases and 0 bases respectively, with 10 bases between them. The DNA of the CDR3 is TGTGCCTGGGACAGACGCATGAACACTGAAGCTTTCTTT. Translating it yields CAWDRRMNTEAFF.

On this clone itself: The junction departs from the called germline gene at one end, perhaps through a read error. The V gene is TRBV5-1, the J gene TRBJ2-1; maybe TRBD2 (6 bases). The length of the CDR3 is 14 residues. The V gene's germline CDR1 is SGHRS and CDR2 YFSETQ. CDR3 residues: CASGLGGADNEQFF. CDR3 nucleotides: TGCGCCAGCGGCTTGGGCGGGGCGGACAATGAGCAGTTCTTC.

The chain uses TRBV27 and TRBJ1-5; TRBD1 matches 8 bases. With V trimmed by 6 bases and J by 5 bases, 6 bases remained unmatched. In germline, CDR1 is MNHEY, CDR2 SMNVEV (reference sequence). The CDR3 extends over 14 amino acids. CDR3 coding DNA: TGTGCCAGCAGGGAGGGACAGGCATATCAGCCCCAGCATTTT. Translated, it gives CASREGQAYQPQHF.

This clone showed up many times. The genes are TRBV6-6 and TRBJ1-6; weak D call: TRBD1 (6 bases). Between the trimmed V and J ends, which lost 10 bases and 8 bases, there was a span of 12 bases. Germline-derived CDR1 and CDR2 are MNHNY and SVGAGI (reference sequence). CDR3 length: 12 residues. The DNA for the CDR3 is TGTGCCATCAGGGGTAACGATTCACCCCTCCACTTT. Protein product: CAIRGNDSPLHF.

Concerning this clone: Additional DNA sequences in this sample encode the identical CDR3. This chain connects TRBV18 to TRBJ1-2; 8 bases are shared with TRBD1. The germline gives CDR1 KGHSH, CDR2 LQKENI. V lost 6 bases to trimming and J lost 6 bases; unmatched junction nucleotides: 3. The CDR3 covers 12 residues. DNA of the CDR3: TGTGCCAGCTCCGCGACAGGGGATGGCTACACCTTC. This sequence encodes CASSATGDGYTF.

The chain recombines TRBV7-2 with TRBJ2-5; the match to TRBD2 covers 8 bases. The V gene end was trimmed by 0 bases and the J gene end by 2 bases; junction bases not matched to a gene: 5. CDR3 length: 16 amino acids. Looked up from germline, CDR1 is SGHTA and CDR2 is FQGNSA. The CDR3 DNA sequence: TGTGCCAGCAGCTTAGCAGCGGGAGAATCACAAGAGACCCAGTACTTC. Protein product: CASSLAAGESQETQYF.

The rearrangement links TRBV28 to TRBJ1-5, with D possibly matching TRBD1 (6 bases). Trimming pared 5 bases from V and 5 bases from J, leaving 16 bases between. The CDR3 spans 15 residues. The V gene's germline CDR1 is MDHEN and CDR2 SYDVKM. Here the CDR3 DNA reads TGTGCCAGCAGTGAAGGGACAAGTGTCCATCAGCCCCAGCATTTT. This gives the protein CASSEGTSVHQPQHF.

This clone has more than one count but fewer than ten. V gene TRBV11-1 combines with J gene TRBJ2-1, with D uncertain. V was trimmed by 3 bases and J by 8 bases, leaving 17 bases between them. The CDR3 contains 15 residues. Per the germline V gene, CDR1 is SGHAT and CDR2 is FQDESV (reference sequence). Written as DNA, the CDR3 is TGTGCCAGCAGCTTTGAACCCGCCGTCGGAGATGAGCAGTTCTTC. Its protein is CASSFEPAVGDEQFF.

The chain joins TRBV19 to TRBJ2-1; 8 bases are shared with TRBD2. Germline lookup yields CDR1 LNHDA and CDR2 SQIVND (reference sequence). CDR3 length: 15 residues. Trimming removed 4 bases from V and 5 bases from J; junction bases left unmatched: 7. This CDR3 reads CASSTTGLGNNEQFF. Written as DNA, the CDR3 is TGTGCCAGTAGTACGACGGGACTAGGGAACAATGAGCAGTTCTTC.

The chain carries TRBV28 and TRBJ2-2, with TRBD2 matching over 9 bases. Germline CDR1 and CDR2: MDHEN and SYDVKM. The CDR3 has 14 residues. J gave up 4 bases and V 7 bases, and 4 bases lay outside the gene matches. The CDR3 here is CASIAGAGTGELFF. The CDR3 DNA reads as TGTGCCAGCATAGCGGGGGCGGGCACCGGGGAGCTGTTTTTT.

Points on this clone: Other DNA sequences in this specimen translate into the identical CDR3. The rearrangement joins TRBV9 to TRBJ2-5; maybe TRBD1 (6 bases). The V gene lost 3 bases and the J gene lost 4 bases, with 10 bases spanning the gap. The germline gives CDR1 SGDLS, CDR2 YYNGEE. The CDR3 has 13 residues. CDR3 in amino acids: CASSGRGGETQYF. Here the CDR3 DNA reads TGTGCCAGCAGCGGAAGAGGGGGAGAGACCCAGTACTTC.

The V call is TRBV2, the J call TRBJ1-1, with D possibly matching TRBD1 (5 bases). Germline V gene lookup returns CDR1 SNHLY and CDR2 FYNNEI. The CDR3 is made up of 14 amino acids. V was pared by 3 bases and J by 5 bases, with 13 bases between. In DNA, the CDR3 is TGTGCCAGCAGTGATAGGTCAGGGCGGACTGAAGCTTTCTTT. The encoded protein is CASSDRSGRTEAFF. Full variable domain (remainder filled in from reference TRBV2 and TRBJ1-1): EPEVTQTPSHQVTQMGQEVILRCVPISNHLYFYWYRQILGQKVEFLVSFYNNEISEKSEIFDDQFSVERPDGSNFTLKIRSTKLEDSAMYFCASSDRSGRTEAFFGQGTRLTVV.

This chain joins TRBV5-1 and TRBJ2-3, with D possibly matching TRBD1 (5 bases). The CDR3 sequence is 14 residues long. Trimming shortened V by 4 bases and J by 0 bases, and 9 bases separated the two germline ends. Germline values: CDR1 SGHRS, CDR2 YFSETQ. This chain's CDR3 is CASSQGSSTDTQYF. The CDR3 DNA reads TGCGCCAGCAGCCAGGGCTCAAGCACAGATACGCAGTATTTT.

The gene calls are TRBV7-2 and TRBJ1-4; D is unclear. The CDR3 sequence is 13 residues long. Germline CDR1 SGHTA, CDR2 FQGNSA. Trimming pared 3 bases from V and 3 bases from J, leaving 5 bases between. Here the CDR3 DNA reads TGTGCCAGCAGCTTTACAGCTAATGAAAAACTGTTTTTT. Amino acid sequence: CASSFTANEKLFF.